This is a list of T cell receptor beta chains from one sample in a study of blood T cell repertoires in COVID-19. Clones were sequenced by immunoSEQ multiplex PCR, and TCRdb holds only the in-frame ones, with some missing. This sample has fewer than 110,000 clones; nearly 90% occur once, and the top ten carry around 3.1%. The sequencing input was peripheral blood. The receptors were gathered from a man in his forties or fifties in a cohort sampled during active COVID-19. Each CDR3 is given with its conserved first and last residue. A D gene is named only where the DNA matches it firmly. A row's size may be missing; if present it is once, few, many or a size class.

clone size: NA
D gene: NA
V gene: TRBV5-1
J gene: TRBJ2-2
CDR3 protein: CASSFLRATGELFF
CDR3 DNA: TGCGCCAGCAGCTTCCTCAGGGCCACCGGGGAGCTGTTTTTT

clone size: NA
D gene: NA
V gene: TRBV12-3/TRBV12-4
J gene: TRBJ2-5
CDR3 protein: CASSWTGETQYF
CDR3 DNA: TGTGCCAGCTCCTGGACTGGGGAGACCCAGTACTTC

clone size: few
D gene: NA
V gene: TRBV5-1
J gene: TRBJ1-5
CDR3 protein: CASSLGEGTNQPQHF
CDR3 DNA: TGCGCCAGCAGCTTGGGGGAGGGCACAAATCAGCCCCAGCATTTT

clone size: NA
D gene: TRBD1
V gene: TRBV6-1
J gene: TRBJ1-3
CDR3 protein: CASSETGSSGNTIYF
CDR3 DNA: TGTGCCAGCAGTGAGACAGGGAGCTCTGGAAACACCATATATTTT

clone size: NA
D gene: NA
V gene: TRBV7-9
J gene: TRBJ2-3
CDR3 protein: CASSPWGGVRDTQYF
CDR3 DNA: TGTGCCAGCAGCCCGTGGGGGGGCGTGAGAGATACGCAGTATTTT

clone size: NA
D gene: TRBD1
V gene: TRBV19
J gene: TRBJ1-5
CDR3 protein: CASSHRGTNQPQHF
CDR3 DNA: TGTGCCAGTAGTCACAGGGGAACGAATCAGCCCCAGCATTTT

clone size: NA
D gene: NA
V gene: TRBV11-2
J gene: TRBJ1-6
CDR3 protein: CASSLEFGGLDSPLHF
CDR3 DNA: TGTGCCAGCAGCTTAGAGTTCGGAGGGTTAGATTCACCCCTCCACTTT

clone size: NA
D gene: NA
V gene: TRBV6-1
J gene: TRBJ2-3
CDR3 protein: CASSEGQSTDTQYF
CDR3 DNA: TGTGCCAGCAGTGAAGGGCAGAGCACAGATACGCAGTATTTT

clone size: NA
D gene: NA
V gene: TRBV27
J gene: TRBJ2-1
CDR3 protein: CASSLAPSNEQFF
CDR3 DNA: TGTGCCAGCAGTTTGGCCCCATCAAATGAGCAGTTCTTC

clone size: NA
D gene: NA
V gene: TRBV5-5
J gene: TRBJ2-5
CDR3 protein: CASSPEGARETQYF
CDR3 DNA: TGTGCCAGCAGCCCGGAGGGCGCGAGAGAGACCCAGTACTTC

clone size: NA
D gene: TRBD1
V gene: TRBV9
J gene: TRBJ1-4
CDR3 protein: CASSIGQGQNEKLFF
CDR3 DNA: TGTGCCAGCAGCATTGGACAGGGTCAAAATGAAAAACTGTTTTTT

clone size: NA
D gene: NA
V gene: TRBV3-1/TRBV3-2
J gene: TRBJ1-2
CDR3 protein: CASSQFGSGSHFYGYTF
CDR3 DNA: TGTGCCAGCAGCCAATTCGGCTCAGGTTCTCACTTCTATGGCTACACCTTC

clone size: NA
D gene: TRBD1
V gene: TRBV7-3
J gene: TRBJ2-7
CDR3 protein: CASRQAGTGPYEQYF
CDR3 DNA: TGTGCCAGCAGACAAGCCGGGACAGGCCCCTACGAGCAGTACTTC

clone size: NA
D gene: NA
V gene: TRBV5-1
J gene: TRBJ2-1
CDR3 protein: CASSLGQGYNEQFF
CDR3 DNA: TGCGCCAGCAGCTTGGGTCAGGGCTACAATGAGCAGTTCTTC

clone size: NA
D gene: TRBD1
V gene: TRBV2
J gene: TRBJ2-3
CDR3 protein: CASNPTWGRGLGTDTQYF
CDR3 DNA: TGTGCCAGCAACCCTACCTGGGGTAGGGGGCTAGGGACAGATACGCAGTATTTT

clone size: NA
D gene: TRBD1
V gene: TRBV4-3
J gene: TRBJ2-7
CDR3 protein: CASSPGTGIYEQYF
CDR3 DNA: TGCGCCAGCAGCCCCGGGACAGGCATCTACGAGCAGTACTTC

clone size: NA
D gene: TRBD1
V gene: TRBV9
J gene: TRBJ1-2
CDR3 protein: CASSPLGQDPYGYTF
CDR3 DNA: TGTGCCAGCAGCCCCCTCGGACAGGACCCATATGGCTACACCTTC

clone size: NA
D gene: NA
V gene: TRBV19
J gene: TRBJ1-5
CDR3 protein: CASSIDQGRHQPQHF
CDR3 DNA: TGTGCCAGTAGTATAGACCAGGGGCGACATCAGCCCCAGCATTTT

clone size: NA
D gene: NA
V gene: TRBV6-6
J gene: TRBJ2-1
CDR3 protein: CASRTGTSNEQFF
CDR3 DNA: TGTGCCAGCAGGACCGGGACTTCCAATGAGCAGTTCTTC

clone size: NA
D gene: NA
V gene: TRBV20-1
J gene: TRBJ1-1
CDR3 protein: CSARANTEAFF
CDR3 DNA: TGCAGTGCTAGAGCAAACACTGAAGCTTTCTTT

clone size: NA
D gene: TRBD1
V gene: TRBV11-3
J gene: TRBJ2-7
CDR3 protein: CASSRTGTGVYEQYF
CDR3 DNA: TGTGCCAGCAGCAGGACCGGGACAGGCGTTTACGAGCAGTACTTC

clone size: NA
D gene: TRBD2
V gene: TRBV7-2
J gene: TRBJ2-1
CDR3 protein: CASSLARDGTSGGYNEQFF
CDR3 DNA: TGTGCCAGCAGCTTAGCGCGCGATGGGACTAGCGGGGGCTACAATGAGCAGTTCTTC

clone size: NA
D gene: TRBD2
V gene: TRBV5-4
J gene: TRBJ2-1
CDR3 protein: CASSFSGVSYNEQFF
CDR3 DNA: TGTGCCAGCAGCTTTAGCGGGGTCTCCTACAATGAGCAGTTCTTC

clone size: once
D gene: NA
V gene: TRBV6-4
J gene: TRBJ2-5
CDR3 protein: CARKLAGRETQYF
CDR3 DNA: TGTGCCAGGAAGCTTGCGGGACGAGAGACCCAGTACTTC

clone size: NA
D gene: TRBD1
V gene: TRBV11-3
J gene: TRBJ1-6
CDR3 protein: CASSQTAGQGNSRSPLHF
CDR3 DNA: TGTGCCAGCAGTCAAACGGCAGGACAGGGGAATTCACGGTCACCCCTCCACTTT

clone size: NA
D gene: NA
V gene: TRBV5-1
J gene: TRBJ1-2
CDR3 protein: CASSLTGQPLNYGYTF
CDR3 DNA: TGCGCCAGCAGCTTAACCGGACAGCCTTTAAACTATGGCTACACCTTC

clone size: NA
D gene: NA
V gene: TRBV20-1
J gene: TRBJ2-3
CDR3 protein: CSSSEGTSTDTQYF
CDR3 DNA: TGCAGTTCCAGTGAGGGGACTAGCACAGATACGCAGTATTTT